A selection of T cell receptor beta chains follows, all from one sample in a study of immune evolution from preneoplasia to lung adenocarcinoma. Sequenced by immunoSEQ multiplex PCR; TCRdb stores in-frame clones only, minus some. The sample lists 9,800 or so clones, 75% to 80% occurring once. The sequenced sample consisted of FFPE lung adenocarcinoma in situ tissue. The receptors derive from a person older than 75 with lung adenocarcinoma. CDR3s include the opening cysteine and the closing phenylalanine or tryptophan. A D gene is named only where the DNA matches it firmly. Clone size is given for some rows only: seen once, a few or many times, or a class if the clone is expanded.

clone_size d_call j_call v_call cdr3_aa cdr3_nt
. . TRBJ1-4 TRBV7-8 CASSLSQTNEKLFF TGTGCCAGCAGCTTATCCCAGACTAATGAAAAACTGTTTTTT
. TRBD1 TRBJ1-5 TRBV6-4 CASRGQGVRTAQHF TGTGCCAGCAGGGGACAGGGGGTACGGACAGCCCAGCATTTT
. TRBD1 TRBJ1-2 TRBV14 CASSQGTGAGGYTF TGTGCCAGCAGCCAAGGGACAGGGGCGGGCGGCTACACCTTC
. . TRBJ1-1 TRBV6-5 CATTEKGVRTEAFF TGTGCTACCACCGAAAAGGGGGTGAGGACTGAAGCTTTCTTT
. . TRBJ1-3 TRBV7-9 CASTPRGGTGSGNTIYF TGTGCCAGCACCCCTCGAGGGGGGACCGGCTCTGGAAACACCATATATTTT
. . TRBJ2-1 TRBV28 CASSFRGEQFF TGTGCCAGCAGTTTTAGGGGTGAGCAGTTCTTC
. . TRBJ2-5 TRBV6-1 CASKLRGGSQETQYF TGTGCCAGCAAGCTCAGGGGAGGGAGCCAAGAGACCCAGTACTTC
. TRBD1 TRBJ1-3 TRBV15 CATSRGSGGENTIYF TGTGCCACCAGCAGAGGTTCAGGGGGCGAGAACACCATATATTTT
. . TRBJ1-2 TRBV6-5 CASSNYGDTLNYGYTF TGTGCCAGCAGTAACTATGGAGATACTCTTAACTATGGCTACACCTTC
. . TRBJ1-1 TRBV30 CAWSGGLRTEAFF TGTGCCTGGAGTGGGGGCTTGAGGACTGAAGCTTTCTTT
once TRBD1 TRBJ2-1 TRBV4-2 CASSQVGQGHEQFF TGTGCCAGCAGCCAAGTGGGACAGGGACATGAGCAGTTCTTC
. TRBD1 TRBJ1-5 TRBV19 CASSIRTGGSQPQHF TGTGCCAGTAGTATCCGGACAGGGGGGAGTCAGCCCCAGCATTTT
once . TRBJ2-1 TRBV7-2 CASSLDYDEQFF TGTGCCAGCAGCCTAGACTATGATGAGCAGTTCTTC
. TRBD2 TRBJ2-5 TRBV7-3 CASSLTGGETQYF TGTGCCAGCAGCTTAACGGGGGGGGAGACCCAGTACTTC
. . TRBJ2-7 TRBV11-2 CASSLDRDYEQYF TGTGCCAGCAGCTTAGACAGAGACTACGAGCAGTACTTC
. . TRBJ2-7 TRBV18 CASSPDAFYEQYF TGTGCCAGCTCACCGGACGCTTTCTACGAGCAGTACTTC
. TRBD2 TRBJ2-5 TRBV9 CASSELGGGETQYF TGTGCCAGCAGCGAATTGGGGGGAGGGGAGACCCAGTACTTC
. . TRBJ2-7 TRBV7-9 CASSLAAGIREQYF TGTGCCAGCAGCTTAGCGGCAGGGATTCGCGAGCAGTACTTC
. TRBD1 TRBJ1-4 TRBV29-1 CSVGTGRDNEKLFF TGCAGCGTTGGGACAGGGAGAGATAATGAAAAACTGTTTTTT
. . TRBJ1-3 TRBV19 CASSISGGPGNTIYF TGTGCCAGTAGTATATCAGGAGGCCCCGGAAACACCATATATTTT
. . TRBJ2-2 TRBV4-3 CASSQGGPISNTGELFF TGCGCCAGCAGCCAAGGTGGACCAATATCGAACACCGGGGAGCTGTTTTTT
. TRBD1 TRBJ1-5 TRBV18 CASSAGQHQPQHF TGTGCCAGCTCAGCGGGACAGCACCAGCCCCAGCATTTT
. . TRBJ2-3 TRBV19 CASSRTATSTDTQYF TGTGCCAGTAGTCGAACAGCGACTAGCACAGATACGCAGTATTTT
. . TRBJ1-4 TRBV2 CASSEEGRNNEKLFF TGTGCCAGCAGTGAAGAGGGCAGAAATAATGAAAAACTGTTTTTT
. . TRBJ1-1 TRBV28 CASSFWQENTEAFF TGTGCCAGCAGTTTTTGGCAGGAGAACACTGAAGCTTTCTTT
. . TRBJ1-1 TRBV6-5 CASSHPEPNTEAFF TGTGCCAGCAGTCACCCCGAGCCTAACACTGAAGCTTTCTTT
few . TRBJ1-3 TRBV29-1 CSVKGNGNTIYF TGCAGCGTTAAGGGGAATGGAAACACCATATATTTT
. . TRBJ1-1 TRBV18 CASSPVRSGNTEAFF TGTGCCAGCTCACCCGTTCGTTCGGGGAACACTGAAGCTTTCTTT
. TRBD1 TRBJ2-5 TRBV7-9 CASSSRDRQETQYF TGTGCCAGCAGCTCCCGGGACAGGCAAGAGACCCAGTACTTC
. TRBD1 TRBJ2-5 TRBV10-2 CASSLRGKETQYF TGCGCCAGCAGCCTCAGGGGGAAAGAGACCCAGTACTTC
. . TRBJ2-7 TRBV7-2 CASSLAGGGRYEQYF TGTGCCAGCAGCCTAGCAGGGGGAGGGCGATACGAGCAGTACTTC
. . TRBJ2-4 TRBV9 CASSASWGNIQYF TGTGCCAGCAGCGCCTCCTGGGGTAACATTCAGTACTTC
. . TRBJ2-1 TRBV7-3 CASSSQVGEQFF TGTGCCAGCAGCTCACAGGTCGGGGAGCAGTTCTTC
. TRBD1 TRBJ1-2 TRBV14 CASSQGGQGLFGYTF TGTGCCAGCAGCCAAGGAGGACAGGGGCTCTTTGGCTACACCTTC
. . TRBJ2-5 TRBV2 CASALGAQETQYF TGTGCCAGCGCTCTCGGGGCCCAAGAGACCCAGTACTTC
. TRBD1 TRBJ1-2 TRBV7-9 CASSLAIGGQGRYGYTF TGTGCCAGCAGCTTAGCGATCGGAGGACAGGGTCGCTATGGCTACACCTTC
. . TRBJ1-6 TRBV5-4 CASSLGGRGNSPLHF TGTGCCAGCAGCTTGGGGGGCCGGGGTAATTCACCCCTCCACTTT
. TRBD1 TRBJ2-4 TRBV27 CASSRTGTQNIQYF TGTGCCAGCAGTAGGACAGGGACCCAAAACATTCAGTACTTC
. . TRBJ1-2 TRBV5-6 CASSLSGGEHGYTF TGTGCCAGCAGCTTGTCGGGGGGCGAGCATGGCTACACCTTC
. . TRBJ1-2 TRBV28 CASSLYRGHYGYTF TGTGCCAGCAGTTTATATCGAGGACACTATGGCTACACCTTC
. TRBD1 TRBJ1-1 TRBV7-8 CASSLQGASTEAFF TGTGCCAGCAGCCTTCAGGGGGCGTCCACTGAAGCTTTCTTT
once . TRBJ1-1 TRBV4-1 CASSQGWRDTEAFF TGCGCCAGCAGCCAAGGATGGAGGGACACTGAAGCTTTCTTT
few . TRBJ1-6 TRBV2 CASSYDISGSSPLHF TGTGCCAGCAGCTACGACATCAGTGGCAGTTCACCCCTCCACTTT
. . TRBJ1-2 TRBV7-6 CASSLGGYYGYTF TGTGCCAGCAGCTTAGGGGGGTACTATGGCTACACCTTC
. . TRBJ2-3 TRBV10-3 CAISEPLPGDTQYF TGTGCCATCAGTGAGCCTTTACCTGGGGATACGCAGTATTTT
. TRBD1 TRBJ2-3 TRBV4-3 CASSLRTGGGSDTQYF TGCGCCAGCAGCCTAAGGACAGGGGGCGGTTCGGATACGCAGTATTTT
. . TRBJ2-6 TRBV10-1 CASSDTTSGANVLTF TGCGCCAGCAGTGACACCACGAGTGGGGCCAACGTCCTGACTTTC
few . TRBJ1-1 TRBV4-1 CASSQYEGNMAEAFF TGCGCCAGCAGCCAATATGAGGGTAACATGGCTGAAGCTTTCTTT
. . TRBJ1-1 TRBV5-6 CASSLGQWTTEAFF TGTGCCAGCAGCTTGGGCCAGTGGACCACTGAAGCTTTCTTT
. . TRBJ2-2 TRBV5-4 CASSQPNTGELFF TGTGCCAGCAGCCAGCCAAACACCGGGGAGCTGTTTTTT
. . TRBJ2-1 TRBV4-1 CASSQDTGSMKNEQFF TGCGCCAGCAGCCAAGACACAGGGAGTATGAAGAATGAGCAGTTCTTC
. . TRBJ2-2 TRBV11-2 CASSSRETGELFF TGTGCCAGCAGCTCCCGTGAGACCGGGGAGCTGTTTTTT
. TRBD1 TRBJ2-7 TRBV5-4 CASSPGQGSGEQYF TGTGCCAGCAGCCCCGGACAGGGCTCTGGGGAGCAGTACTTC
. . TRBJ2-7 TRBV19 CASSIGGSYEQYF TGTGCCAGTAGTATCGGGGGCTCCTACGAGCAGTACTTC
few TRBD2 TRBJ2-1 TRBV18 CASSQLTSGEGSYNEQFF TGTGCCAGCTCACAACTGACTAGCGGGGAAGGATCCTACAATGAGCAGTTCTTC
few . TRBJ1-2 TRBV4-2 CASSQEGVGVVYGYTF TGTGCCAGCAGCCAAGAAGGGGTCGGGGTTGTCTATGGCTACACCTTC
. TRBD1 TRBJ1-4 TRBV5-6 CASSARTGAHEKLFF TGTGCCAGCAGCGCTAGGACAGGGGCTCATGAAAAACTGTTTTTT
few . TRBJ2-7 TRBV4-3 CASSPRPGNSYEQYF TGCGCCAGCAGCCCACGGCCGGGAAACTCCTACGAGCAGTACTTC
. . TRBJ2-5 TRBV2 CATSGMETQYF TGTGCCACCTCAGGGATGGAGACCCAGTACTTC